This T cell receptor (beta chain) derives from a study of blood T cell repertoires in COVID-19. Across the whole study: Specimens from acute and convalescent COVID-19 originated in the United States, Italy and Spain. In each case, the material was cDNA or gDNA derived from T cells, B-cell-depleted T cells, or PBMCs.

Germline loops: CDR1 KGHSH, CDR2 LQKENI. This CDR3 is 16 amino acids long. The V end was cut by 4 bases, the J end by 0 bases, with 12 bases between. In the original processing: Amplifying reference gene primers gave estimates of nucleated cell counts. The method was immunoSEQ multiplex PCR; TCRdb's version includes in-frame clones alone and lacks a portion of them. The V and J calls and clone size were taken over from that table, and D and trimming were inferred from the DNA. The repertoire holds more than 85,000 clones, with less than 85% as singletons. The source is a woman at least 80 years old with acute or convalescent COVID-19. The chain recombines TRBV18 with TRBJ1-4, with a tentative D call TRBD1 (6 bases). The sample was peripheral blood. CDR3 sequence (DNA): TGTGCCAGCTCACGATCGACAGGTCCAACTAATGAAAAACTGTTTTTT. This translates into CASSRSTGPTNEKLFF. Supplemented by reference TRBV18 and TRBJ1-4, the full variable domain reads NAGVMQNPRHLVRRRGQEARLRCSPMKGHSHVYWYRQLPEEGLKFMVYLQKENIIDESGMPKERFSAEFPKEGPSILRIQQVVRGDSAAYFCASSRSTGPTNEKLFFGSGTQLSVL.